The next 21 T cell receptor beta chains were all read from a single sample in a study of blood T cell repertoires in COVID-19. The table came from immunoSEQ multiplex PCR; TCRdb's copy has only in-frame clones and leaves some out. This sample yields approximately 210,000 clones, of which 89% are seen a single time; 4% to 6% belongs to the top ten. Sequenced: peripheral blood. The receptor source for this set is a woman aged 35 to 49 with acute or convalescent COVID-19.

J is TRBJ2-5 and V is TRBV5-1; TRBD1 aligns across 7 bases. CDR3 length: 14 amino acids. V lost 2 bases, J lost 5 bases, and 6 bases stayed unmatched. The germline CDR1 and CDR2 sequences are SGHRS and YFSETQ. The CDR3 region is CASSFVRGRETQYF. CDR3 sequence (DNA): TGCGCCAGCAGCTTTGTAAGGGGGCGCGAGACCCAGTACTTC.

The chain recombines TRBV6-5 with TRBJ1-2; TRBD1 agrees at 7 bases. The length of the CDR3 is 14 residues. With V trimmed by 4 bases and J by 5 bases, 7 bases remained unmatched. Germline V CDR1 and CDR2: MNHEY, SVGAGI. CDR3 nucleotides: TGTGCCAGCAGTTCAACAGGGGAGGCGTATGGCTACACCTTC. It encodes CASSSTGEAYGYTF.

V usage is TRBV25-1 and J usage is TRBJ1-3, with a possible D match to TRBD1 (6 bases). The germline CDR1 and CDR2 sequences are MGHDK and SYGVNS. V dropped 5 bases and J dropped 0 bases, with 14 bases sitting between them. The CDR3 spans 16 residues. The CDR3: CASSLSQGNSGNTIYF. The CDR3 DNA is TGTGCCAGCAGTCTAAGCCAGGGGAACTCTGGAAACACCATATATTTT.

This sequence joins TRBV4-1 and TRBJ2-3; unclear D gene. Per germline, CDR1 MGHRA and CDR2 YSYEKL. CDR3 length: 11 amino acids. The V and J ends lost 5 bases and 6 bases respectively, with 6 bases between them. In nucleotides, the CDR3 is TGCGCCAGCAGCGCCTACGATACGCAGTATTTT. Amino acid sequence: CASSAYDTQYF.

This sequence joins TRBV11-2 and TRBJ1-3; D gene ambiguous. V was pared by 0 bases and J by 3 bases, with 9 bases between. The germline V gene encodes CDR1 SGHAT and CDR2 FQNNGV. This CDR3 comprises 15 residues. The CDR3 DNA sequence: TGTGCCAGCAGCTTAGATCCGAGCTTTGGAAACACCATATATTTT. Its protein product is CASSLDPSFGNTIYF.

The chain is built from TRBV2 and TRBJ2-1; 9 bases agree with TRBD1. The CDR3 runs to 17 residues. V dropped 1 base and J dropped 8; count of bases not matched to a gene: 12. Germline-derived CDR1 and CDR2 are SNHLY and FYNNEI. The DNA of the CDR3 is TGTGCCAGCAGTGAAGACACCTTTTGGACAGGGGAAGATGAGCAGTTCTTC. Its translation: CASSEDTFWTGEDEQFF.

The chain carries TRBV6-5 and TRBJ2-7; 8 nucleotides align to TRBD2. The CDR3 is made up of 15 amino acids. V lost 3 bases, J lost 4 bases, and 8 bases stayed unmatched. The V gene's germline CDR1 is MNHEY and CDR2 SVGAGI. CDR3 loop: CASSYQVAGPYEQYV. CDR3 sequence (DNA): TGTGCCAGCAGTTATCAGGTAGCGGGGCCTTACGAGCAGTACGTC.

This chain joins TRBV28 and TRBJ1-6; 7 nucleotides line up with TRBD1. Trimming cost V 6 bases and J 1 base; bases outside gene matches: 18. Germline V gives CDR1 MDHEN, CDR2 SYDVKM. This CDR3 is built from 20 residues. CDR3 protein: CASRIDSTGVVGSYNSPLHF. CDR3 in DNA: TGTGCCAGCAGGATTGACTCCACAGGGGTTGTAGGGTCCTATAATTCACCCCTCCACTTT.

V and J are TRBV13 and TRBJ1-6, with D perhaps TRBD1 (6 bases). The germline V gene has CDR1 PRHDT and CDR2 FYEKMQ (reference sequence). The CDR3 is 14 residues long. Trimming left V 2 bases short and J 10 bases short, with 12 bases between. This CDR3 reads CASSLRSGESPLHF. The CDR3 DNA reads as TGTGCCAGCAGCTTAAGGTCAGGGGAGTCACCCCTCCACTTT.

This chain uses TRBV29-1 with TRBJ1-2, with 9 bases matching TRBD1. This CDR3 contains 14 residues. V was clipped by 3 bases and J by 7 bases; unmatched bases: 9. Per germline, CDR1 SQVTM and CDR2 ANQGSEA. CDR3 region: CSVDLTGTGFGYTF. CDR3 DNA: TGCAGCGTTGACTTAACCGGGACAGGGTTTGGCTACACCTTC. The full variable domain, with the rest looked up from reference TRBV29-1 and TRBJ1-2, is SAVISQKPSRDICQRGTSLTIQCQVDSQVTMMFWYRQQPGQSLTLIATANQGSEATYESGFVIDKFPISRPNLTFSTLTVSNMSPEDSSIYLCSVDLTGTGFGYTFGSGTRLTVV.

This sequence joins TRBV1 and TRBJ1-2; the DNA was not compared with TRBD1, the D call given in the table. TRBV1 is deemed a pseudogene. The CDR3 extends over 18 amino acids. The CDR3 DNA follows: TGCACCAGCAGACCACACCGGGACAGGGGAAGGTTTGACTATGGCTACACCTTC. It yields the protein CTSRPHRDRGRFDYGYTF.

The chain combines TRBV7-9 with TRBJ2-2, with D perhaps matching TRBD1 (6 bases). The V end was cut by 6 bases, the J end by 0 bases, with 14 bases between. CDR1 SEHNR and CDR2 FQNEAQ come from the germline V gene (reference sequence). This CDR3 has 16 residues. The CDR3 DNA is TGTGCCAGCAGTCCGCAGGGGCGATCGAACACCGGGGAGCTGTTTTTT. This codes for CASSPQGRSNTGELFF.

The gene calls are TRBV5-4 and TRBJ1-1; D is perhaps TRBD1 (6 bases). CDR1 and CDR2 (germline): SGHNT, YYREEE (reference sequence). Trimming removed 4 bases at V and 0 bases at J, with 13 bases between. This CDR3 has 15 amino acids. Here the CDR3 DNA reads TGTGCCAGCAGCCCGGACAGTTTAATGAACACTGAAGCTTTCTTT. Encoded protein: CASSPDSLMNTEAFF.

This clone was detected only once. This chain joins TRBV29-1 and TRBJ1-3, with D perhaps TRBD1 (6 bases). Germline loops: CDR1 SQVTM, CDR2 ANQGSEA. The V gene lost 6 bases and the J gene lost 3 bases, with 18 bases spanning the gap. This CDR3 is built from 15 residues. The DNA for the CDR3 is TGCAGCGTGGGGGCCCGGGGGGAGGATGGAAACACCATATATTTT. Translation: CSVGARGEDGNTIYF.

This chain connects TRBV14 to TRBJ1-1; 7 bases agree with TRBD1. The CDR3 loop spans 13 amino acids. CDR1 is SGHDN and CDR2 is FVKESK in the germline V gene. The V segment lost 6 bases and the J segment 4 bases; nucleotides outside the gene matches: 5. CDR3 nucleotides: TGTGCCAGCAGTCGGACAGGAGGCACTGAAGCTTTCTTT. Its translation is CASSRTGGTEAFF.

The chain uses TRBV10-2 and TRBJ2-3; TRBD2 aligns across 7 bases. V dropped 7 bases and J dropped 0; count of bases not matched to a gene: 4. CDR1 is WSHSY and CDR2 is SAAADI in the germline V gene. CDR3 length: 14 amino acids. CDR3 DNA: TGCGCCAGCACCGAGGGAGGGAGCACAGATACGCAGTATTTT. Encoded protein: CASTEGGSTDTQYF.

This rearrangement joins TRBV5-1 to TRBJ1-4; unclear D gene. The germline gives CDR1 SGHRS, CDR2 YFSETQ. Trimming pared 3 bases from V and 2 bases from J, leaving 17 bases between. The CDR3 runs 17 residues. The DNA for the CDR3 is TGCGCCAGCAGCTCGGGAGCAGGAGTTACTACTAATGAAAAACTGTTTTTT. It specifies CASSSGAGVTTNEKLFF.

V and J are TRBV12-5 and TRBJ2-5; 9 nucleotides match TRBD1. CDR3 length: 15 amino acids. The V gene end was trimmed by 6 bases and the J gene end by 2 bases; junction bases not matched to a gene: 7. Germline loops: CDR1 LGHNT, CDR2 FRNRAP. The CDR3 loop reads CASGPDRGVQETQYF. In DNA, the CDR3 is TGTGCTAGTGGCCCCGACAGGGGGGTTCAAGAGACCCAGTACTTC.

The chain carries TRBV11-2 and TRBJ1-2; D is unclear. Deletions cut 4 bases from V and 7 bases from J, with 10 bases between. Germline-derived CDR1 and CDR2 are SGHAT and FQNNGV. The CDR3 covers 12 residues. The CDR3 reads CASSSTRGGYTF. CDR3 sequence (DNA): TGTGCCAGCAGCTCCACAAGAGGTGGCTACACCTTC.

This chain connects TRBV28 to TRBJ1-2; TRBD1 aligns across 9 bases. This CDR3 comprises 15 residues. Germline loops: CDR1 MDHEN, CDR2 SYDVKM. The trim removed 6 bases at V and 5 bases at J, leaving 10 bases unmatched. CDR3 bases: TGTGCCAGCAGAGTACAGGGGGCAAGGGGATATGGCTACACCTTC. It codes for CASRVQGARGYGYTF.

This clone was detected once. The V and J genes are TRBV6-4 and TRBJ1-3; TRBD1 agrees at 7 bases. The junction had 8 bases not matched to a gene; V was cut back by 4 bases and J by 8 bases. The CDR3 runs to 14 residues. Germline V CDR1 and CDR2: MRHNA, SNTAGT. This CDR3 is CASSAGQHGHTIYF. CDR3 DNA: TGTGCCAGCAGTGCGGGACAGCACGGGCACACCATATATTTT.